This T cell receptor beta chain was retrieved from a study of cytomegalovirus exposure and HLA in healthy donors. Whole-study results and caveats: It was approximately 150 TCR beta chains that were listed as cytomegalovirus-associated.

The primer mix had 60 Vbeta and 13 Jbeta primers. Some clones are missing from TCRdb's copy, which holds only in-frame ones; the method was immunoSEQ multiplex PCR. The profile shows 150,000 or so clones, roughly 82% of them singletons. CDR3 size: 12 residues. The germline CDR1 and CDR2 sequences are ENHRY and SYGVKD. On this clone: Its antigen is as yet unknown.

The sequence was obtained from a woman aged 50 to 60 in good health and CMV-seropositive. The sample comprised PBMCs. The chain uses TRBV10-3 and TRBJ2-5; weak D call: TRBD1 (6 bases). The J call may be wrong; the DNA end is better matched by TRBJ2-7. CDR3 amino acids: CAISRGGYEQYF. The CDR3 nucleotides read TGTGCCATCAGTAGAGGGGGCTACGAGCAGTACTTC.